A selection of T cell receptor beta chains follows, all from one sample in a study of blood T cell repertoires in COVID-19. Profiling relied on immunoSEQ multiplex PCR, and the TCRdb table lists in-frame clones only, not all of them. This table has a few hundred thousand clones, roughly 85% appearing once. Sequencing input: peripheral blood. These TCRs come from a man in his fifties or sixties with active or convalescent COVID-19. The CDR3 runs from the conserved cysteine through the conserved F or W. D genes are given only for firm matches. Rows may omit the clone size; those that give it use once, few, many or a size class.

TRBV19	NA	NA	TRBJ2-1	TGTGCCAGTAGTGATATCGGTGGAGTAAATGCCTTCTTC	CASSDIGGVNAFF
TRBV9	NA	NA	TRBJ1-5	TGTGCCAGCAGCGTAGAAGCGAATCAGCCCCAGCATTTT	CASSVEANQPQHF
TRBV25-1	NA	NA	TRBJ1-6	TGTGCCAGCAGGAGACCGGGAAATTCACCCCTCCACTTT	CASRRPGNSPLHF
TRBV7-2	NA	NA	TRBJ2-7	TGTGCCAGCAGCTTAGCTCCCACCTACGAGCAGTACTTC	CASSLAPTYEQYF
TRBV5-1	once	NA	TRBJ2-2	TGCGCCAGCAGCCCGGGTCTCGGGAGAGGAACCGGGGAGCTGTTTTTT	CASSPGLGRGTGELFF
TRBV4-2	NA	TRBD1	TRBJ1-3	TGTGCCAGCAGCCAAGACGGGACAGTCATATATTTT	CASSQDGTVIYF
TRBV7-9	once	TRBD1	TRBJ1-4	TGTGCCAGCAGCTTACCTTTCGGACAGGGACGTGAAAAACTGTTTTTT	CASSLPFGQGREKLFF
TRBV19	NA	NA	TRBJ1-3	TGTGCCAGTAGCTTCGGACAGTCCCACTCTGGAAACACCATATATTTT	CASSFGQSHSGNTIYF
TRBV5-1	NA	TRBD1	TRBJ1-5	TGCGCCAGCAGCTCGGGACAGAGCAATCAGCCCCAGCATTTT	CASSSGQSNQPQHF
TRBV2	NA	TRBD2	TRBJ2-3	TGTGCCAGCAGACGGGAGGGAGGGCCAGATACGCAGTATTTT	CASRREGGPDTQYF
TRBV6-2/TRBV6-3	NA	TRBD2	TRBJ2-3	TGTGCCAGCAGTTCAGCGGGAGTCCCAGATACGCAGTATTTT	CASSSAGVPDTQYF
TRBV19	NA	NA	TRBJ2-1	TGTGCCAGTAGTAACACCTTCGTCCAGGCCTACAATGAGCAGTTCTTC	CASSNTFVQAYNEQFF
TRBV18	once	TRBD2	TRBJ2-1	TGTGCCAGCTCTCAATGGACTAGCGGGAACTACAATGAGCAGTTCTTC	CASSQWTSGNYNEQFF
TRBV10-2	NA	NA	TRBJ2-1	TGCGCCAGCAGTGAACAGGCCAACAATGAGCAGTTCTTC	CASSEQANNEQFF
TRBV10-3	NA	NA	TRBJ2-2	TGTGCCACTAGTGCGAACACCGGGGAGCTGTTTTTT	CATSANTGELFF
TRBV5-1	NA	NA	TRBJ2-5	TGCGCCAGCAGCCCCGTCGTTGGCACCCAAGAGACCCAGTACTTC	CASSPVVGTQETQYF
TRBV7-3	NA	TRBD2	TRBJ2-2	TGTGCCAGCAGCGTGACTAGCGGAGCGAACACCGGGGAGCTGTTTTTT	CASSVTSGANTGELFF
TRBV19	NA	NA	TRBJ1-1	TGTGCCAGTGCCTCGAGTTTTGAAGCTTTCTTT	CASASSFEAFF
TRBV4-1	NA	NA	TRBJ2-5	TGCGCCAGCAGCCCATCTCGGGTTCAAGAGACCCAGTACTTC	CASSPSRVQETQYF
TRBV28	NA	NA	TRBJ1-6	TGTGCCACGGGGGGTGGTACGGGGAATTCACCCCTCCACTTT	CATGGGTGNSPLHF
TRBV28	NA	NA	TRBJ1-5	TGTGCCAGCAGTTTATATCGGGGAGGTTTTAGCAATCAGCCCCAGCATTTT	CASSLYRGGFSNQPQHF
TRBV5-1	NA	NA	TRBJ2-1	TGCGCCAGCAGCTTGGCAGCAGGGCGTAGTGAGCAGTTCTTC	CASSLAAGRSEQFF
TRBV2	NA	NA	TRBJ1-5	TGTGCCAGCGCCCAGGGGTCGAATCAGCCCCAGCATTTT	CASAQGSNQPQHF
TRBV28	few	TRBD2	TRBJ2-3	TGTGCCAGCAGTACGGGACTAGCATCTCACACAGATACGCAGTATTTT	CASSTGLASHTDTQYF
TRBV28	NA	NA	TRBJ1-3	TGTGCCAGCAGTTTGAGCGGGTCCGGAAACACCATATATTTT	CASSLSGSGNTIYF
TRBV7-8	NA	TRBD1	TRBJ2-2	TGTGCCAGCAGCTTAGGGTGGACAGGGGGAGACACCGGGGAGCTGTTTTTT	CASSLGWTGGDTGELFF
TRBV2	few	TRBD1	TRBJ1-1	TGTGCCAGCAGTGCTCGGGGACAGAGGGACACTGAAGCTTTCTTT	CASSARGQRDTEAFF
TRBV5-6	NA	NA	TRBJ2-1	TGTGCCAGCAGCTGGGGGCCACTGAGGGATGAGCAGTTCTTC	CASSWGPLRDEQFF
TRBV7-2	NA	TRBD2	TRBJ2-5	TGTGCCAGCAGCTTAATTAGCGGGAGAGCTAGTGAGACCCAGTACTTC	CASSLISGRASETQYF
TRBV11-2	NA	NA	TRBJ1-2	TGTGCCAGCAGCCTCCCTCCCCCTACAGGGAAAGGCTATACCTTC	CASSLPPPTGKGYTF
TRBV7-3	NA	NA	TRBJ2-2	TGTGCCAGCAGCTTAGGCCGGGACACCGGGGAGCTGTTTTTT	CASSLGRDTGELFF
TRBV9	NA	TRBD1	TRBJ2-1	TGTGCCAGCAGCCCGGGACAGGGGGCCGGTGAGCAGTTCTTC	CASSPGQGAGEQFF
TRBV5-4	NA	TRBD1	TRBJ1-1	TGTGCCACCCGGCCGGGACAGGGTATCCCGAACACTGAAGCTTTCTTT	CATRPGQGIPNTEAFF
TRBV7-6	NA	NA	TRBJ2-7	TGTGCCAGCAGCCCTCTGGGGGCGTACGAGCAGTACTTC	CASSPLGAYEQYF
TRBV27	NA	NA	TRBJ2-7	TGTGCCAGCAGTTTGGCCCCCTCAGGGGTCCCCTACGAGCAGTACTTC	CASSLAPSGVPYEQYF
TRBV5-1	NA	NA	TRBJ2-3	TGCGCCAGCAGCCTGGTCAGGGACTCGGCTTTAGATACGCAGTATTTT	CASSLVRDSALDTQYF
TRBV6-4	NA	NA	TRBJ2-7	TGTGCCAGCAGTGCAGGTATGCAGGGGTCCTTCTACGAGCAGTACTTC	CASSAGMQGSFYEQYF
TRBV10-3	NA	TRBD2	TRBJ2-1	TGTGCCATCAGTGAGTCGAGCCAGCGGGATTACAATGAGCAGTTCTTC	CAISESSQRDYNEQFF
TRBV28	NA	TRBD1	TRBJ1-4	TGTGCCAGCAGGATGCTACCGGGACAGGGGGGGGAAAAACTGTTTTTT	CASRMLPGQGGEKLFF
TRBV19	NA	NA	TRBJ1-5	TGTGCCAGTACTGACAGCGGCGGGGGCAATCAGCCCCAGCATTTT	CASTDSGGGNQPQHF
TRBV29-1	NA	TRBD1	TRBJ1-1	TGCAGCGTGGACGACAGGGGCCAAGCTTTCTTT	CSVDDRGQAFF
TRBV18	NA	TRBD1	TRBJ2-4	TGTGCCAGCTCGCCGGACAGGGGGTACATTCAGTACTTC	CASSPDRGYIQYF
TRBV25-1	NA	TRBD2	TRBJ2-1	TGTGCCAGCAGTGAAGTTTCTACTAGCGGCTCCAATGAGCAGTTCTTC	CASSEVSTSGSNEQFF
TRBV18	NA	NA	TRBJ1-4	TGTGCCAGCTCACCAACAAGGGTGGGGGCGTTATCAACTAATGAAAAACTGTTTTTT	CASSPTRVGALSTNEKLFF
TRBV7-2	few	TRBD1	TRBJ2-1	TGTGCCAGCAGCTTAGGGACAGGGAATGAGCAGTTCTTC	CASSLGTGNEQFF
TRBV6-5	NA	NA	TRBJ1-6	TGTGCCAGCACCTCAGGCCCGACAGTTTCACCCCTCCACTTT	CASTSGPTVSPLHF
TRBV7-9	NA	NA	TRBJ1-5	TGTGCCAGCAGCTTACTGGCCAATCAGCCCCAGCATTTT	CASSLLANQPQHF
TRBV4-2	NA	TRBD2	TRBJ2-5	TGTGCCAGCAGCCTAGGACTAGCGGGAGCGAATTTGGAGACCCAGTACTTC	CASSLGLAGANLETQYF
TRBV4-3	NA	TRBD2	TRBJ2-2	TGCGCCAGCAGCTATCGGTGGACTAGCGGGGGTTATATCACCGGGGAGCTGTTTTTT	CASSYRWTSGGYITGELFF
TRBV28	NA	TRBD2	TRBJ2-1	TGTGCCAGCAGTTGGGCTAGCGGGGCCAATGAGCAGTTCTTC	CASSWASGANEQFF
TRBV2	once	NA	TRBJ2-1	TGTGCCAGCAGTGAAAGCGGCATGACCTACAATGAGCAGTTCTTC	CASSESGMTYNEQFF